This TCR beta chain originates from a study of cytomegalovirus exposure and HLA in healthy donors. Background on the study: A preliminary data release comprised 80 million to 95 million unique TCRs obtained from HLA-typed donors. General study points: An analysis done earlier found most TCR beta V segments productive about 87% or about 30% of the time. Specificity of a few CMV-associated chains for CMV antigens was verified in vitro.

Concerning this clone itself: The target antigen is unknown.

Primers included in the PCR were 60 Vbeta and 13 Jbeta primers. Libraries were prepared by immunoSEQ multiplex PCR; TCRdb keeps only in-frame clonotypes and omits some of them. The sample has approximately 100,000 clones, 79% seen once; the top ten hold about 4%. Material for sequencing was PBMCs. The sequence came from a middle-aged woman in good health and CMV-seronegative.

CDR3 protein: CASSYRAYNSPLHF. For the CDR3, the DNA is TGTGCCAGCAGCTACAGGGCTTATAATTCACCCCTCCACTTT. J is TRBJ1-6 and V is TRBV7-3; a weak D match, TRBD1 (6 bases). The CDR3 is 14 amino acids. The ends were cut back, 4 bases at V and 4 bases at J, with 8 bases in the middle. From germline, CDR1 is SGHTA and CDR2 FQGTGA.